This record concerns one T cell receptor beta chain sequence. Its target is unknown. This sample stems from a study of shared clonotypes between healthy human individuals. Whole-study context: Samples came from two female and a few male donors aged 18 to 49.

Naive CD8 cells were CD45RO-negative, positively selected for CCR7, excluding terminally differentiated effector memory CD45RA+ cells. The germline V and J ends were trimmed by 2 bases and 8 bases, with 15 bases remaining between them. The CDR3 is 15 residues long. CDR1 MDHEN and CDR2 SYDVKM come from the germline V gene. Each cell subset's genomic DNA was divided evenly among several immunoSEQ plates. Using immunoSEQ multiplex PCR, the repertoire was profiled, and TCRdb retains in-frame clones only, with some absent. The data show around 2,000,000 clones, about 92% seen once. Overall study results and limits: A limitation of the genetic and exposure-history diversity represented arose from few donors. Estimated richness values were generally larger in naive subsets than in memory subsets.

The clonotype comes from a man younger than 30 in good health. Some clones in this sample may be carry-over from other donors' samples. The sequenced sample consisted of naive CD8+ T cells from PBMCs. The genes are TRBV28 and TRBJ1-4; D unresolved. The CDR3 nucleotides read TGTGCCAGCAGTTTAGGGGATCAGGTTGACGAAAAACTGTTTTTT. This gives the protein CASSLGDQVDEKLFF.